The 18 T cell receptor beta chains presented below share a single source sample, sequenced in a study of vaccination and CD4 T cells after COVID-19 (dated 2022 in TCRdb). These TCRs' antigens remain unknown. Libraries were made using PCR. The instrument was an Illumina iSeq 100. DNA from cultured CD4+ T cells underwent TCR sequencing with the Oncomine TCR Beta short-read assay at the Johns Hopkins FTIC core. TCRdb reanalyzed the raw reads on its own, using fastp at Q25 for trimming and MiXCR for clone calling, and kept in-frame beta chains. Each CDR3 protein appears once, grouped with its most common genes and DNA. Present in this sample are some 20,000 distinct CDR3 sequences, less than 75% of which were seen just once. About 8% of the sample comes from the top ten. The sample's treatment or condition label, in plain terms: roughly ten-day PBMC culture with coronavirus spike peptide pools or control peptides (ViraFEST assay).

The sample comprised CD4+ T cells from blood, cultured in vitro. Source of these receptors: a human donor who had recovered from COVID-19.

The table lists this clonotype with a few counts. V is TRBV20-1 and J is TRBJ2-6; D gene uncertain. CDR3 size: 17 residues. Germline CDR1 is DFQATT and CDR2 is SNEGSKA (reference sequence). The V end was cut by 5 bases, the J end by 0 bases, with 17 bases between. The CDR3 DNA is TGCAGTGCTCCGACCGGGCAGACCCTCTCTGGGGCCAACGTCCTGACTTTC. This sequence encodes CSAPTGQTLSGANVLTF.

The chain recombines TRBV6-1 with TRBJ1-2, with D tentatively TRBD1 (5 bases). Germline V gene lookup returns CDR1 MNHNS and CDR2 SASEGT. V lost 6 bases to trimming and J lost 6 bases, with 20 bases between them. This CDR3 contains 15 residues. Here the CDR3 DNA reads TGTGCCAGCAGCCACCGGGGGGAGGGTGTGGATGGCTACACCTTC. Translating it yields CASSHRGEGVDGYTF.

The rearrangement joins TRBV2 to TRBJ1-3; D is unclear. Per germline, CDR1 SNHLY and CDR2 FYNNEI. CDR3 size: 15 residues. The germline V and J ends were trimmed by 7 bases and 0 bases, with 13 bases remaining between them. The CDR3 DNA is TGTGCCAGCACCAGACGGAGTCACTCTGGAAACACCATATATTTT. Amino acids: CASTRRSHSGNTIYF.

The rearrangement uses TRBV19 and TRBJ1-4; 10 bases are a match to TRBD1. V was pared by 7 bases and J by 10 bases, with 6 bases of the junction left unmatched. CDR3 length: 13 residues. The germline gives CDR1 LNHDA, CDR2 SQIVND (reference sequence). Here the CDR3 DNA reads TGTGCCAGTAAAGGGACAGGGGATCCAAAACTGTTTTTT. The encoded protein is CASKGTGDPKLFF.

The chain uses TRBV20-1 and TRBJ2-7; 9 positions agree with TRBD2. From germline, CDR1 is DFQATT and CDR2 SNEGSKA (reference sequence). Trimming removed 1 base from V and 3 bases from J; junction bases left unmatched: 4. The CDR3 is 14 residues long. As DNA, the CDR3 is TGCAGTGCTAGAGTCAGACTAGCGGACTACGAGCAGTACTTC. Amino acid sequence: CSARVRLADYEQYF.

The table lists this clonotype with a few counts. The chain uses TRBV7-8 and TRBJ1-5, with D unresolved. CDR1 is SGHVS, CDR2 FQNEAQ, per germline. CDR3 length: 14 residues. Trimming removed 2 bases at V and 3 bases at J, with 8 bases between. CDR3 protein: CASSLNRANQPQHF. For the CDR3, the DNA is TGTGCCAGCAGCTTAAATAGGGCCAATCAGCCCCAGCATTTT.

The rearrangement links TRBV20-1 to TRBJ2-7; D perhaps matches TRBD2 (5 bases). This CDR3 contains 13 residues. V lost 5 bases and J lost 1, with 12 bases in between. Germline loops: CDR1 DFQATT, CDR2 SNEGSKA (reference sequence). CDR3 sequence: CSAPREGSYEQYF. DNA of the CDR3: TGCAGTGCTCCCCGGGAAGGGTCCTACGAGCAGTACTTC.

The chain couples TRBV11-1 to TRBJ2-3; D tentatively fits TRBD1 or TRBD2 (5 bases each). CDR3 length: 16 amino acids. The V gene lost 6 bases and the J gene lost 2 bases, with 18 bases spanning the gap. The germline gives CDR1 SGHAT, CDR2 FQDESV (reference sequence). CDR3 loop: CASRARGWGNTDTQYF. The CDR3 region has the DNA TGTGCCAGCAGGGCCAGAGGATGGGGGAACACAGATACGCAGTATTTT.

This clonotype was seen just once. The CDR3 DNA reads as TGTGCCAGCTCACCAGCAGTTAGCTCCTACGAGCAGTACTTC. Protein: CASSPAVSSYEQYF. This rearrangement joins TRBV18 to TRBJ2-7; D gene uncertain. Between the trimmed V and J ends, which lost 2 bases and 0 bases, there was a span of 8 bases. From germline, CDR1 is KGHSH and CDR2 LQKENI. The CDR3 sequence is 14 residues long.

J is TRBJ2-1 and V is TRBV20-1, with 8 bases fitting TRBD1. The CDR3 contains 14 residues. Trimming cost V 2 bases and J 9 bases; bases outside gene matches: 9. Germline CDR1 is DFQATT and CDR2 is SNEGSKA (reference sequence). The CDR3 sequence: CSARSSDRAGEQFF. Here the CDR3 DNA reads TGCAGTGCTAGATCATCGGACAGGGCGGGTGAGCAGTTCTTC.

This clonotype was recorded a few times. The V call is TRBV19, the J call TRBJ2-2, with TRBD1 matching 9 bases. After removal of 2 bases from V and 6 bases from J, the junction contained 7 bases not matched to a gene. The CDR3 has 16 residues. Germline CDR1 is LNHDA and CDR2 is SQIVND (reference sequence). CDR3 region: CASSIRWGQGAGELFF. For the CDR3, the DNA is TGTGCCAGTAGTATAAGGTGGGGACAGGGAGCCGGGGAGCTGTTTTTT.

This clonotype was seen once. The chain is built from TRBV28 and TRBJ2-2; a weak D match, TRBD2 (7 bases). Between the trimmed V and J ends, which lost 6 bases and 2 bases, there was a span of 13 bases. The CDR3 spans 15 residues. Germline V gene data show CDR1 as MDHEN and CDR2 as SYDVKM. The CDR3 nucleotides read TGTGCCAGCAGGGGGGGGGCAGAAAACACCGGGGAGCTGTTTTTT. This sequence encodes CASRGGAENTGELFF.

The chain employs TRBV7-2 and TRBJ1-2, with TRBD1 matching over 9 bases. The CDR3 covers 16 residues. Germline V CDR1 and CDR2: SGHTA, FQGNSA. V shed 6 bases and J 6 bases; nucleotides not matched to a gene: 14. CDR3 DNA: TGTGCCAGCAGATGGGACAGGGTCTCAATATTGAATGGCTACACCTTC. Translating gives CASRWDRVSILNGYTF.

The CDR3 DNA reads TGTGCCAGTAGTAGTGGAGGGAGGTGGGGTCAGCCCCAGCATTTT. Translating gives CASSSGGRWGQPQHF. The J gene is TRBJ1-5, the V gene TRBV19; D is unclear. In germline, CDR1 is LNHDA, CDR2 SQIVND (reference sequence). V was shortened by 4 bases and J by 6 bases, with 16 bases between the two germline ends. The CDR3 has 15 residues.

The V gene is TRBV5-8, the J gene TRBJ2-1; the D gene is possibly TRBD2 (6 bases). The CDR3 totals 12 residues. CDR1 SGHTS and CDR2 YDEGEE come from the germline V gene. V shed 4 bases and J shed 8 bases, with 10 bases lying between them. CDR3 in DNA: TGTGCCAGCAGCCGGAGGGTTCATGAGCAGTTCTTC. Translated, it gives CASSRRVHEQFF. Drawing the rest from reference TRBV5-8 and TRBJ2-1, the complete variable domain is EAGVTQSPTHLIKTRGQQATLRCSPISGHTSVYWYQQALGLGLQFLLWYDEGEERNRGNFPPRFSGRQFPNYSSELNVNALELEDSALYLCASSRRVHEQFFGPGTRLTVL.

V usage is TRBV20-1 and J usage is TRBJ2-7; D gene ambiguous. The ends were cut back, 3 bases at V and 2 bases at J, with 11 bases in the middle. CDR3 length equals 13 residues. Germline loops: CDR1 DFQATT, CDR2 SNEGSKA (reference sequence). The CDR3: CSARVSAAYEQYF. CDR3 bases: TGCAGTGCTAGGGTCAGCGCAGCCTACGAGCAGTACTTC.

This clonotype was counted only a few times. V usage is TRBV6-4 and J usage is TRBJ1-4, with no clear D. V was clipped by 0 bases and J by 15 bases, with 14 bases between them. Germline V gene data show CDR1 as MRHNA and CDR2 as SNTAGT. CDR3 length: 13 residues. The DNA for the CDR3 is TGTGCCAGCAGTGACTCGAGCCAGGCAGATGTGTTTTTT. Translation gives CASSDSSQADVFF.

This chain links TRBV2 with TRBJ2-1, with TRBD2 matching over 8 bases. The germline V gene has CDR1 SNHLY and CDR2 FYNNEI. The CDR3 covers 16 residues. The V and J ends lost 2 bases and 4 bases, in that order; junction bases with no gene match: 7. CDR3 nucleotide sequence: TGTGCCAGCAGTGAATTTGCAGCGGGAGTGTACAATGAGCAGTTCTTC. It yields the protein CASSEFAAGVYNEQFF.